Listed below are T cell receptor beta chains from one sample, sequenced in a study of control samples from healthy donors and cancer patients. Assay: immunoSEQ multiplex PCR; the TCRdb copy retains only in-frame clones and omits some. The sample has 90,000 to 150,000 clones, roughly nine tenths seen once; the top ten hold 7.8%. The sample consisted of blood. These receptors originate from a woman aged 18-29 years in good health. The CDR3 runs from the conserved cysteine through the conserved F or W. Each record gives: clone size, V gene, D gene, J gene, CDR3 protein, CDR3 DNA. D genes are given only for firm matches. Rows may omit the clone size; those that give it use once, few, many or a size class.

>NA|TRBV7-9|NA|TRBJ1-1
CASSHDWGNTEAFF
TGTGCCAGCAGCCACGATTGGGGGAACACTGAAGCTTTCTTT
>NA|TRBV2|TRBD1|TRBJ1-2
CASTPGTGLNYGYTF
TGTGCCAGCACCCCCGGGACAGGGTTAAACTATGGCTACACCTTC
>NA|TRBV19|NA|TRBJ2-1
CASSIRQGVCNEQFF
TGTGCCAGTAGTATAAGGCAGGGAGTGTGTAATGAGCAGTTCTTC
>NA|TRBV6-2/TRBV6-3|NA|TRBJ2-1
CASSYSASTEQFF
TGTGCCAGCAGTTACTCGGCTAGCACTGAGCAGTTCTTC
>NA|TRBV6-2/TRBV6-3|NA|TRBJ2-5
CASSYSSLRDLDQETQYF
TGTGCCAGCAGTTACTCCTCGTTGAGGGACTTGGACCAAGAGACCCAGTACTTC
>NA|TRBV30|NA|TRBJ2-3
CAWAWRAGSDTQYF
TGTGCCTGGGCCTGGAGGGCCGGCTCAGATACGCAGTATTTT
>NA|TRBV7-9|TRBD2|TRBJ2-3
CASSLVGASGLTQYF
TGTGCCAGCAGCTTAGTGGGAGCTAGCGGGCTAACGCAGTATTTT
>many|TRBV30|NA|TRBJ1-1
CAWSGYFQTEAFF
TGTGCCTGGAGTGGGTATTTTCAGACTGAAGCTTTCTTT
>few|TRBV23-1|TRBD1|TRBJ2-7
CARVKDRSDPDEQYF
TGCGCCAGGGTCAAGGACAGGTCGGACCCCGACGAGCAGTACTTC
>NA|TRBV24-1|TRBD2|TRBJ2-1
CATSDPGLARNEQFF
TGTGCCACCAGTGATCCGGGACTAGCGAGGAATGAGCAGTTCTTC
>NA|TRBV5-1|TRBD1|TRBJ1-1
CASSFWDRGTEAFF
TGCGCCAGCAGCTTCTGGGACAGGGGCACTGAAGCTTTCTTT
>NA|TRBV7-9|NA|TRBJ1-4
CASSFGPEKLFF
TGTGCCAGCAGCTTCGGACCCGAAAAACTGTTTTTT
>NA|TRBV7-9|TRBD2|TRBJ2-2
CASSSSGGEVTGELFF
TGTGCCAGCAGCTCGAGCGGGGGGGAGGTCACCGGGGAGCTGTTTTTT
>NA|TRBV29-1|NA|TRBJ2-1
CSVDRVNEQFF
TGCAGCGTTGATCGAGTGAATGAGCAGTTCTTC
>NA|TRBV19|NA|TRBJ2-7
CASSIYGDGSYEQYF
TGTGCCAGTAGTATTTATGGGGACGGATCCTACGAGCAGTACTTC
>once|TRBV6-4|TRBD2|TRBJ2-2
CASSRGLAGTPNTGELFF
TGTGCCAGCAGCCGCGGACTAGCGGGGACCCCGAACACCGGGGAGCTGTTTTTT
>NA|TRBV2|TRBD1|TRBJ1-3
CASMGGTGGRSSGNTIYF
TGTGCCAGCATGGGAGGGACAGGGGGACGTAGCTCTGGAAACACCATATATTTT
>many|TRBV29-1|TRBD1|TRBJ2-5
CSVRDRGRGGETQYF
TGCAGCGTTAGGGACAGGGGGCGCGGGGGAGAGACCCAGTACTTC
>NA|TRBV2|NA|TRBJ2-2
CASSEALTGWTNTGELFF
TGTGCCAGCAGTGAAGCGCTTACAGGGTGGACGAACACCGGGGAGCTGTTTTTT
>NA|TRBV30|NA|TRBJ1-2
CAWLIPGSNYGYTF
TGTGCCTGGCTGATTCCGGGGTCTAACTATGGCTACACCTTC
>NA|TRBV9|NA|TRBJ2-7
CASSVGRGQTYEQYF
TGTGCCAGCAGCGTAGGCCGAGGACAGACCTACGAGCAGTACTTC
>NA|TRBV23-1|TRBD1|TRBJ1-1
CASTPRTGNTEAFF
TGCGCCAGCACACCCCGGACAGGGAACACTGAAGCTTTCTTT
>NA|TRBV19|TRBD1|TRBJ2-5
CASSSPRDSKETQYF
TGTGCCAGTAGTAGCCCCCGGGACAGCAAAGAGACCCAGTACTTC
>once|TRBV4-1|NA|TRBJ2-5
CASSQDGTGRETQYF
TGCGCCAGCAGCCAAGATGGAACAGGGCGAGAGACCCAGTACTTC
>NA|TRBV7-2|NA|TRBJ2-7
CASSLDLGYYEQYF
TGTGCCAGCAGCTTAGATCTAGGGTACTACGAGCAGTACTTC
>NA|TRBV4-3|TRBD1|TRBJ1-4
CASSQPGAGGWGEKLFF
TGCGCCAGCAGCCAACCTGGTGCAGGGGGTTGGGGGGAAAAACTGTTTTTT
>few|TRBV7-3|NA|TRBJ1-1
CASSLFTYCGGEGHTEAFF
TGTGCCAGCAGCTTATTTACGTACTGCGGGGGCGAAGGGCACACTGAAGCTTTCTTT
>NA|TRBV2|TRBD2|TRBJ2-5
CASSPGTILTAAETQYF
TGTGCCAGCAGTCCCGGGACTATTTTGACTGCGGCGGAGACCCAGTACTTC
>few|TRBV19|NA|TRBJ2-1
CATGGNSRALGYNEQFF
TGTGCCACCGGGGGTAACTCGAGGGCCCTAGGCTACAATGAGCAGTTCTTC
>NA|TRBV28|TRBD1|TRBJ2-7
CASSWDRRKHYEQYF
TGTGCCAGCAGTTGGGACAGAAGGAAACACTACGAGCAGTACTTC
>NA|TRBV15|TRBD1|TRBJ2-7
CATSRDQNRGYEQYF
TGTGCCACCAGCAGAGATCAAAACAGGGGTTACGAGCAGTACTTC
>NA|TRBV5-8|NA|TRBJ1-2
CASSLGGVRTGYTF
TGTGCCAGCAGCTTGGGGGGTGTGCGCACTGGCTACACCTTC
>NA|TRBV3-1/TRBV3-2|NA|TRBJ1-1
CASSRRMNTEAFF
TGTGCCAGCAGCCGCCGGATGAACACTGAAGCTTTCTTT
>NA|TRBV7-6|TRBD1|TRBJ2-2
CASSFRQGAPGELFF
TGTGCCAGCAGCTTTCGACAGGGGGCCCCCGGGGAGCTGTTTTTT
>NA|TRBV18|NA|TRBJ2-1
CASSPPGQEQFF
TGTGCCAGCTCACCACCAGGACAGGAGCAGTTCTTC
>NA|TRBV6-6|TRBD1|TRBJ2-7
CASSRTRQGTRDEQYF
TGTGCCAGCAGTCGAACCCGACAGGGGACAAGAGACGAGCAGTACTTC
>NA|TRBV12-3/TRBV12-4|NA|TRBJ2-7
CASSQSYEQYF
TGTGCCAGCAGTCAATCCTACGAGCAGTACTTC
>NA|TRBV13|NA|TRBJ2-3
CASSPRGLPGTDTQYF
TGTGCCAGCAGCCCACGGGGGCTGCCGGGCACAGATACGCAGTATTTT
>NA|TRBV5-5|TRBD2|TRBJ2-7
CASSLRREGSASYEQYF
TGTGCCAGCAGCTTGAGGAGGGAGGGATCGGCCTCCTACGAGCAGTACTTC
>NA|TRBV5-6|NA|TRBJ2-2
CARSATPGRPGELFF
TGTGCCCGCAGCGCAACCCCGGGCCGTCCCGGGGAGCTGTTTTTT
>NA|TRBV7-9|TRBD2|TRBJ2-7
CASSLDLAAGAYEQYF
TGTGCCAGCAGCTTAGACTTGGCGGCGGGGGCCTACGAGCAGTACTTC
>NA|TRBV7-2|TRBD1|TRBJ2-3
CASRTGQATDTQYF
TGTGCCAGCAGAACAGGACAGGCCACGGATACGCAGTATTTT
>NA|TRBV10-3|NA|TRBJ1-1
CAISYDRGAEAFF
TGTGCCATCAGTTACGACCGGGGGGCTGAAGCTTTCTTT